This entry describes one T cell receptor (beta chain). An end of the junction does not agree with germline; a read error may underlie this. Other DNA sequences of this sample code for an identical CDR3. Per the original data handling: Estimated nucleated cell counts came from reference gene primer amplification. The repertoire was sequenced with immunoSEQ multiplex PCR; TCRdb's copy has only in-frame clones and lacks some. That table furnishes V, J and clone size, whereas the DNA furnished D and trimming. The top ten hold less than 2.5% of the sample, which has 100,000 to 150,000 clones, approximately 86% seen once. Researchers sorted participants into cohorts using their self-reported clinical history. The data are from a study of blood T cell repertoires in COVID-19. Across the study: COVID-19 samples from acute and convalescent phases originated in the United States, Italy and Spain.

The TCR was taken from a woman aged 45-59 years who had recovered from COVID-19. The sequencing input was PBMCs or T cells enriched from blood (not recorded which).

The CDR3 nucleotides are TGTGCCAGCAGTGAGGGACAGGGCCAGGAAGCTTTCTTC. This gives the protein CASSEGQGQEAFF. The V gene is TRBV2, the J gene TRBJ1-1; TRBD1 aligns across 9 bases. The CDR3 totals 13 residues. CDR1 is SNHLY and CDR2 is FYNNEI in the germline V gene.